This TCR beta chain was recovered during a study of T-cell reconstitution after alpha-beta-depleted transplantation in children. This clonotype was observed a handful of times. Its antigen is undetermined. Study-level points and caveats: Several hundred rapidly expanded clones from non-depleted graft cells reportedly supplied alpha-beta T cells about two months post-transplant.

Unique molecular identifiers were incorporated into the prepared TCRbeta library. MiXCR, run by TCRdb on the PCR reads, gives a single entry per CDR3 protein. The data contain just under 350,000 distinct CDR3 sequences, about 17% of them singletons. Material: PBMCs, mostly from graft donor cells, obtained 360 days after TCRalphabeta/CD19-depleted stem cell transplant. The receptor's source is a male patient aged 2 to 9 who had a stem cell transplant for acute lymphoblastic leukemia, so the T cells may come from the graft donor.

As DNA, the CDR3 is TGTGCCAGCAGCTTAGAGCCGACGGGCACAGATACGCAGTATTTT. This gives the protein CASSLEPTGTDTQYF. V gene TRBV7-3 combines with J gene TRBJ2-3; D is unclear. In germline, CDR1 is SGHTA, CDR2 FQGTGA. Deletions cut 2 bases from V and 1 base from J, with 10 bases between. The CDR3 runs to 15 residues.